The rows below give T cell receptor beta chains drawn from one sample of a study of shared clonotypes between healthy human individuals. Produced via immunoSEQ multiplex PCR; TCRdb's table is partial and in-frame only. The sample records 2,500,000 or so clones, more than 80% being singletons. Material for sequencing was naive CD4+ T cells sorted from blood. The receptors originated from a man younger than 30 in good health. Each CDR3 is given with its conserved first and last residue. D genes are given only for firm matches. The listing skips clone size in some rows; elsewhere it reads once, few, many or a size class.

clone_size | j_call | v_call | d_call | cdr3_aa | cdr3_nt
- | TRBJ1-6 | TRBV15 | TRBD1 | CATSIGQGRNSPLHF | TGTGCCACCAGCATCGGACAGGGTCGGAATTCACCCCTCCACTTT
- | TRBJ1-1 | TRBV5-6 | - | CASSLGRGNTEAFF | TGTGCCAGCAGCTTGGGGCGAGGGAACACTGAAGCTTTCTTT
few | TRBJ1-1 | TRBV18 | - | CASSLDSEAFF | TGTGCCAGCTCTCTCGACAGTGAAGCTTTCTTT
- | TRBJ1-4 | TRBV5-4 | - | CASSEESQKLFF | TGTGCCAGCAGCGAGGAGAGCCAAAAACTGTTTTTT
few | TRBJ1-4 | TRBV2 | - | CASSPEFRGKLFF | TGTGCCAGCAGTCCTGAATTTAGGGGAAAACTGTTTTTT
- | TRBJ2-7 | TRBV9 | - | CASSVGHEQYF | TGTGCCAGCAGCGTAGGACACGAGCAGTACTTC
- | TRBJ2-5 | TRBV7-9 | - | CASSSAWGIQETQYF | TGTGCCAGCAGCTCAGCGTGGGGGATACAAGAGACCCAGTACTTC
- | TRBJ2-1 | TRBV7-2 | TRBD2 | CASSLASGSTNEQFF | TGTGCCAGCAGCTTGGCTAGCGGGAGTACCAATGAGCAGTTCTTC
- | TRBJ2-7 | TRBV7-2 | - | CASSSGANLPGYEQYF | TGTGCCAGCAGCTCAGGCGCGAACCTGCCGGGGTACGAGCAGTACTTC
- | TRBJ2-1 | TRBV11-2 | - | CASSQQSGEQFF | TGTGCCAGCAGCCAACAAAGTGGTGAGCAGTTCTTC
- | TRBJ2-6 | TRBV30 | - | CAWSVGKVSGANVLTF | TGTGCCTGGAGTGTAGGGAAGGTCTCTGGGGCCAACGTCCTGACTTTC
- | TRBJ1-5 | TRBV5-1 | TRBD1 | CASSPGQDQPQHF | TGCGCCAGCAGCCCCGGACAGGATCAGCCCCAGCATTTT
once | TRBJ1-5 | TRBV28 | - | CASSLGRLLRGQPQHF | TGTGCCAGCAGTTTAGGACGTCTCCTTAGAGGTCAGCCCCAGCATTTT
- | TRBJ2-3 | TRBV5-1 | TRBD2 | CASSLDGGMPDTQYF | TGCGCCAGCAGCTTGGACGGGGGGATGCCAGATACGCAGTATTTT
- | TRBJ2-1 | TRBV15 | TRBD1 | CATSRDRQGREQFF | TGTGCCACCAGCAGAGACCGACAGGGGAGGGAGCAGTTCTTC
- | TRBJ1-2 | TRBV9 | - | CASSVGGTVRSGYTF | TGTGCCAGCAGCGTAGGCGGTACGGTTCGTAGTGGCTACACCTTC
- | TRBJ1-5 | TRBV27 | - | CASSLGNNQPQHF | TGTGCCAGCAGTTTGGGCAACAATCAGCCCCAGCATTTT
- | TRBJ2-3 | TRBV29-1 | - | CSGTRSTDTQYF | TGCAGCGGGACACGGAGCACAGATACGCAGTATTTT
- | TRBJ1-1 | TRBV7-2 | - | CASSFNHGSEAFF | TGTGCCAGCAGCTTTAATCACGGCTCTGAAGCTTTCTTT
- | TRBJ1-1 | TRBV11-2 | - | CASRLDPRAVGEAFF | TGTGCCAGCAGATTAGACCCGAGGGCGGTTGGAGAAGCTTTCTTT
- | TRBJ1-2 | TRBV20-1 | TRBD1 | CSAERGHGYTF | TGCAGTGCGGAAAGGGGGCATGGCTACACCTTC
- | TRBJ2-3 | TRBV6-1 | - | CASVNHWRTDTQYF | TGTGCCAGCGTCAATCACTGGCGGACAGATACGCAGTATTTT
- | TRBJ1-2 | TRBV18 | - | CASSPDAYGYTF | TGTGCCAGCTCACCTGATGCATATGGCTACACCTTC
- | TRBJ2-7 | TRBV30 | - | CAWSEKGPSYEQYF | TGTGCCTGGAGTGAGAAGGGGCCCTCCTACGAGCAGTACTTC
few | TRBJ1-1 | TRBV30 | TRBD1 | CASTTGTVNTEAFF | TGTGCCTCCACCACCGGGACAGTGAACACTGAAGCTTTCTTT
once | TRBJ2-1 | TRBV28 | TRBD2 | CASSPFAGGHGEQFF | TGTGCCAGCAGCCCCTTCGCGGGGGGGCACGGAGAGCAGTTCTTC
- | TRBJ2-3 | TRBV7-3 | - | CASSLGGGLTDTQYF | TGTGCCAGCAGCTTAGGCGGAGGGCTCACAGATACGCAGTATTTT
- | TRBJ1-5 | TRBV9 | - | CASSVEGFSNQPQHF | TGTGCCAGCAGCGTAGAGGGGTTTAGCAATCAGCCCCAGCATTTT
- | TRBJ1-2 | TRBV10-3 | - | CATRDGTSRSHGYTF | TGTGCCACCCGGGACGGGACCTCCCGAAGTCATGGCTACACCTTC
- | TRBJ2-5 | TRBV4-3 | - | CASSQDYRATYPETQYF | TGCGCCAGCAGCCAAGATTACCGCGCGACCTACCCGGAGACCCAGTACTTC
- | TRBJ1-2 | TRBV2 | - | CASSATGPNGYTF | TGTGCCAGCAGTGCCACAGGGCCGAATGGCTACACCTTC
- | TRBJ2-3 | TRBV10-3 | - | CAISESSLGDTQYF | TGTGCCATCAGTGAGAGCAGCCTAGGAGATACGCAGTATTTT
- | TRBJ1-1 | TRBV10-3 | - | CAIGQGSTEAFF | TGTGCCATCGGTCAAGGGTCCACTGAAGCTTTCTTT
once | TRBJ1-4 | TRBV5-1 | - | CASSCRRRGNEKLFF | TGCGCCAGCAGCTGTAGGAGACGGGGGAATGAAAAACTGTTTTTT